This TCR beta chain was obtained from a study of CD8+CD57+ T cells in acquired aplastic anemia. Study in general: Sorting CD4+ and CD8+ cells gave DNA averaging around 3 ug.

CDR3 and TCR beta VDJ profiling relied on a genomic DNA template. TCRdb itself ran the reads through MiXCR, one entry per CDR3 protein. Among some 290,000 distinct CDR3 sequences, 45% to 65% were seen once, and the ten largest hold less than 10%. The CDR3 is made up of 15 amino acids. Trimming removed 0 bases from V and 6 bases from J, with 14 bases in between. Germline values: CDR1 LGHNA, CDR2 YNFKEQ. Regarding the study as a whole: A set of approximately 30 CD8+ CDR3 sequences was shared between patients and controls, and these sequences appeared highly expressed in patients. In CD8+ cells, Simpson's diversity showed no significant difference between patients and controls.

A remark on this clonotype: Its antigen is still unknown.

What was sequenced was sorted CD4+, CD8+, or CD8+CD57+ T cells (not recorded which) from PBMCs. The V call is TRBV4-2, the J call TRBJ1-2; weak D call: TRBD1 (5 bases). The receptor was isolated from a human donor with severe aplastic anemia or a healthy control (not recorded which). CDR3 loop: CASSQEGRGDDGYTF. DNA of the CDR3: TGTGCCAGCAGCCAAGAAGGGCGGGGCGACGATGGCTACACCTTC.